Listed below are T cell receptor beta chains from one sample, sequenced in a study of Graves' ophthalmopathy and Graves' hyperthyroidism. Using its own MiXCR run on the multiplex PCR reads, TCRdb lists one record per CDR3 protein. The data contain 500,000 to 700,000 distinct CDR3 sequences, 20% to 25% of them singletons. The sample was peripheral blood. The receptors were gathered from a young woman with stable Graves' hyperthyroidism. Some clones in this sample may be carry-over from other donors' samples. Both conserved end residues are part of each CDR3. Fields, in order: J gene, clone size, D gene, V gene, CDR3 protein, CDR3 DNA. A D gene is named only where the DNA matches it firmly. A clone size is listed for some rows: how often the clone was seen (once, few, many), or a class if it is expanded.

TRBJ1-2,many,NA,TRBV11-2,CASSLGYSGDGYTF,TGTGCCAGCAGCTTAGGTTACTCCGGGGATGGCTACACCTTC
TRBJ1-5,many,TRBD1,TRBV20-1,CSAGGQGASNQPQHF,TGCAGTGCTGGGGGACAGGGGGCAAGCAATCAGCCCCAGCATTTT
TRBJ2-7,many,TRBD1,TRBV13,CASSVQGASYEQYF,TGTGCCAGCAGCGTACAGGGGGCCTCCTACGAGCAGTACTTC
TRBJ2-5,many,TRBD1,TRBV9,CASSADRVGETQYF,TGTGCCAGCAGCGCGGACAGGGTTGGAGAGACCCAGTACTTC
TRBJ2-5,many,NA,TRBV19,CASRQPGGRETQYF,TGTGCCAGTAGACAACCGGGGGGCCGGGAGACCCAGTACTTC
TRBJ2-5,many,NA,TRBV7-3,CASSSGGPGETQYF,TGTGCCAGCAGCTCCGGAGGGCCGGGGGAGACCCAGTACTTC
TRBJ2-5,many,NA,TRBV20-1,CSAQPPGDETQYF,TGCAGTGCTCAGCCCCCGGGGGATGAGACCCAGTACTTC
TRBJ2-5,many,NA,TRBV6-5,CASRGSVGQFQETQYF,TGTGCCAGCAGGGGTTCGGTTGGGCAGTTCCAAGAGACCCAGTACTTC
TRBJ1-5,many,NA,TRBV15,CATSRDLGVRVNQPQHF,TGTGCCACCAGCAGAGATCTTGGGGTGAGGGTGAATCAGCCCCAGCATTTT
TRBJ2-7,NA,NA,TRBV18,CASSHKATATYEQYF,TGTGCCAGCTCTCACAAGGCGACAGCTACCTACGAGCAGTACTTC
TRBJ2-5,NA,NA,TRBV3-1,CASSPPGVLGETQYF,TGTGCCAGCAGCCCCCCTGGGGTCTTGGGAGAGACCCAGTACTTC
TRBJ1-1,many,NA,TRBV7-9,CASSPEVGKTEAFF,TGTGCCAGCAGCCCGGAGGTAGGGAAGACTGAAGCTTTCTTT
TRBJ2-2,NA,NA,TRBV18,CASSPLIDFLSGELFF,TGTGCCAGCTCACCACTTATTGACTTTCTTTCCGGGGAGCTGTTTTTT
TRBJ1-1,many,NA,TRBV2,CASTVGQNTEAFF,TGTGCCAGCACCGTAGGACAGAACACTGAAGCTTTCTTT
TRBJ1-3,many,NA,TRBV19,CASKILSSGNTIYF,TGTGCCAGTAAGATTCTTAGCTCTGGAAACACCATATATTTT
TRBJ1-5,many,NA,TRBV27,CASSPGRANQPQHF,TGTGCCAGCAGCCCCGGCAGGGCGAATCAGCCCCAGCATTTT
TRBJ1-5,NA,NA,TRBV27,CASSLRRGQPQHF,TGTGCCAGCAGTTTGCGGCGGGGCCAGCCCCAGCATTTT
TRBJ1-1,many,NA,TRBV12-3/TRBV12-4,CASSTDSLVTEAFF,TGTGCCAGCAGTACAGACAGCCTTGTCACTGAAGCTTTCTTT
TRBJ1-2,many,TRBD1,TRBV6-1,CASSEAPTGGRIIYGYTF,TGTGCCAGCAGTGAAGCGCCGACAGGGGGGCGGATTATCTATGGCTACACCTTC
TRBJ2-7,many,TRBD1,TRBV6-5,CASSYSTGGKQYF,TGTGCCAGCAGTTATTCGACAGGGGGCAAGCAGTACTTC
TRBJ2-6,many,TRBD2,TRBV9,CASSKTGTTGANVLTF,TGTGCCAGCAGTAAAACCGGGACTACTGGGGCCAACGTCCTGACTTTC
TRBJ1-2,NA,NA,TRBV6-5,CASSLTPGSGYGYTF,TGTGCCAGCAGTCTAACTCCAGGGAGTGGGTATGGCTACACCTTC
TRBJ1-2,NA,TRBD1,TRBV10-3,CAITPGQGGYGYTF,TGTGCCATCACCCCGGGACAGGGGGGCTATGGCTACACCTTC
TRBJ1-2,many,TRBD1,TRBV5-1,CASSQGQGGGYTF,TGCGCCAGCAGCCAAGGACAGGGCGGGGGCTACACCTTC
TRBJ2-2,many,NA,TRBV9,CASSVVGAAGELFF,TGTGCCAGCAGCGTAGTAGGGGCGGCCGGGGAGCTGTTTTTT
TRBJ2-1,few,TRBD1,TRBV2,CASSEGDSRTYNEQFF,TGTGCCAGCAGTGAAGGGGACAGTAGGACCTACAATGAGCAGTTCTTC
TRBJ1-2,many,NA,TRBV6-2/TRBV6-3,CASSYDGHYGYTF,TGTGCCAGCAGTTACGACGGGCACTATGGCTACACCTTC
TRBJ2-5,many,NA,TRBV6-5,CASSYRPEEETQYF,TGTGCCAGCAGTTACAGGCCGGAGGAAGAGACCCAGTACTTC
TRBJ2-5,NA,NA,TRBV3-1,CASSQGSETQYF,TGTGCCAGCAGCCAAGGGTCCGAGACCCAGTACTTC
TRBJ2-5,NA,TRBD2,TRBV11-2,CASSPPGLAGGQETQYF,TGTGCCAGCAGCCCACCGGGACTAGCGGGGGGCCAAGAGACCCAGTACTTC
TRBJ1-2,NA,NA,TRBV4-1,CASSLPGRGTGDGYTF,TGCGCCAGCAGCCTTCCAGGGCGTGGCACGGGCGATGGCTACACCTTC
TRBJ2-5,few,NA,TRBV7-3,CASSLFFVTQETQYF,TGTGCCAGCAGCCTTTTTTTCGTAACCCAAGAGACCCAGTACTTC
TRBJ2-7,many,NA,TRBV5-1,CASSLRLSYEQYF,TGCGCCAGCAGCTTGAGACTCTCCTACGAGCAGTACTTC
TRBJ1-1,many,TRBD1,TRBV6-2/TRBV6-3,CASSPDRLGWTEAFF,TGTGCCAGCAGCCCGGACAGGTTGGGATGGACTGAAGCTTTCTTT
TRBJ1-1,many,NA,TRBV9,CASSVDEALNTEAFF,TGTGCCAGCAGCGTAGATGAAGCCTTGAACACTGAAGCTTTCTTT
TRBJ1-5,many,NA,TRBV30,CAWSVSVGKGNQPQHF,TGTGCCTGGAGTGTATCTGTGGGTAAAGGAAATCAGCCCCAGCATTTT
TRBJ2-5,few,NA,TRBV5-1,CASRTGNQETQYF,TGCGCCAGCAGGACCGGGAACCAAGAGACCCAGTACTTC
TRBJ2-7,many,TRBD1,TRBV29-1,CSVVGTGYEQYF,TGCAGCGTTGTTGGGACAGGGTACGAGCAGTACTTC
TRBJ2-7,many,NA,TRBV4-2,CASSQGRESYF,TGTGCCAGCAGCCAGGGCAGAGAATCGTACTTC
TRBJ2-2,many,NA,TRBV15,CATSRDRRNTGELFF,TGTGCCACCAGCAGAGACAGGAGGAACACCGGGGAGCTGTTTTTT
TRBJ2-7,many,NA,TRBV6-4,CASRAESGPYEQYF,TGTGCCAGCAGAGCAGAGAGTGGCCCCTACGAGCAGTACTTC
TRBJ2-7,many,NA,TRBV6-1,CASSEAGSVEQYF,TGTGCCAGCAGTGAAGCCGGCAGCGTTGAGCAGTACTTC